The present T cell receptor beta chain was sequenced within a study of vaccination and CD4 T cells after COVID-19. This clonotype was detected only once. Its antigen is unknown. The treatment denotes: approximately 9-day PBMC culture with coronavirus spike peptide pools or control peptides (ViraFEST assay). The J segment lost 2 bases and the V segment lost 6 bases, leaving 7 bases of the junction unmatched. This CDR3 contains 16 residues. Germline V gene sequence: CDR1 LNHDA, CDR2 SQIVND (reference sequence). The study sequenced cultured CD4+ T cell DNA using the Oncomine TCR Beta short-read assay. One entry per CDR3 protein, called by TCRdb with MiXCR from the PCR reads. This sample yields approximately 17,000 distinct CDR3 sequences, of which more than 55% are seen a single time; 6% to 8.5% belongs to the top ten.

The rearrangement uses TRBV19 and TRBJ2-7, with 13 nucleotides matching TRBD2. The sequence was obtained from a human donor who had recovered from COVID-19. The material sequenced was CD4+ T cells from blood, cultured in vitro, taken before SARS-CoV-2 vaccination. DNA for the CDR3: TGTGCCAGTAGATCAACCGGGACTAGCGGGACCTACGAGCAGTACTTC. It codes for CASRSTGTSGTYEQYF.